This TCR beta chain is drawn from a study of cytomegalovirus exposure and HLA in healthy donors. The wider study: Later analysis reported that the approximately 130 validation repertoires shared the platform of the 600 to 750 first-cohort repertoires. Study-level results: The tendency of first-cohort TCR clusters to co-occur in the 90 to 150 validation repertoires was the finding of a later analysis. Cytomegalovirus association was listed for around 170 TCR beta chains.

Germline loops: CDR1 SGHTA, CDR2 FQGTGA. The CDR3 covers 16 residues. V was shortened by 3 bases and J by 8 bases, with 20 bases between the two germline ends. The data were produced by immunoSEQ multiplex PCR, yet TCRdb's version contains in-frame clones alone and is incomplete. The top ten hold roughly 3.1% of the sample, which has 55,000 to 70,000 clones, approximately 90% seen once. As concerns this clone: Antigen specificity is unknown.

The chain links TRBV7-3 to TRBJ2-1, with D possibly being TRBD2 (5 bases). Material: PBMCs. The sequence was collected from a man aged 18 to 30 in good health and CMV-seronegative. CDR3 region: CASSFLGGLKGDEQFF. Written as DNA, the CDR3 is TGTGCCAGCAGCTTCCTCGGCGGACTCAAAGGCGATGAGCAGTTCTTC.